The sequence of this T cell receptor beta chain was determined in a study of T cells after yellow fever vaccination (dated by TCRdb to between 2019 and 2020). For the wider study: Libraries from fractions with low cell numbers were prepared with the SMART-Seq v4 Ultra Low Input RNA kit. To follow T-cell clones before and after both primary and booster YFV17D yellow fever vaccination, bulk TCR alpha and beta repertoires underwent longitudinal sequencing. Blood was drawn at multiple timepoints before and after primary and secondary immunization, with bulk PBMC replicates and cell subsets isolated. Two healthy male donors, one aged 18 to 29 and one aged 30 to 40 years, were included in the cohort. On the study overall, not on this receptor specifically: Computational filtering was required because FACS-sorted repertoires could contain abundant contaminating clonotypes from the bulk population. Compared with the primary T-cell response, the secondary T-cell response was faster but weaker, reaching its peak on day 5 rather than on day 15. Most clones expanded after primary vaccination were re-detected after the booster (about 95% of CD4 and around 88% of CD8), suggesting broad memory maintenance. The study included only a couple of donors, which limits how far the findings can be generalized. A small fraction of clonotypes showed up in both the CD4 and CD8 compartments, probably as a result of convergent recombination.

The treatment or condition label on this specimen signifies: live attenuated yellow fever vaccine strain. At each blood-draw timepoint, two biological replicates of bulk PBMCs were obtained. PBMCs were isolated from peripheral blood using a standard Ficoll-Paque protocol. RNA was extracted with TriZol from bulk PBMCs, CD4 and CD8 fractions, and dextramer-positive and dextramer-negative fractions. CDR1 is given as SEHNR and CDR2 as FQNEAQ, both from the germline V gene (reference sequence). The CDR3, cysteine through phenylalanine, is 16 amino acids long. Of all the DNA, just the CDR3 is kept, 48 bases in frame from base 1. V ends up 1 base short and J 3 bases short, with an unmatched junction base count of 5. The sample holds a few counts of this clonotype. The clone's antigen remains unknown. Base-call qualities are not available, and no considerably larger clone is one nucleotide away. TCR cDNA was synthesized by 5'RACE template switching, through which a universal primer site and unique molecular identifiers were introduced. Priming for cDNA synthesis came from both the TCR alpha and TCR beta constant segments. Library amplification involved two PCR steps, and the second step added sample barcodes and sequencing adapters. Sequencing of the libraries was done on either Illumina HiSeq 2500 (2x100 bp) or NovaSeq (2x150 bp). Per the authors' processing: MIGEC handled demultiplexing of reads and collapsing into UMI consensus sequences, while MiXCR performed V(D)J alignment. Using edgeR on replicate PBMC samples, clonotypes were called vaccine-responding if FDR was below 0.01 and the log2 fold change was above 5 up to day 15. Each bulk clonotype received a CD4 or CD8 identity based on whether the sequenced CD4 or CD8 repertoire contained that clonotype at higher abundance. Through fastp at Q25 and MiXCR, TCRdb rebuilt clones from the public reads, retaining in-frame beta chains. Every CDR3 protein is listed once, alongside the most common genes and DNA of its rows. The V and J calls here are based on TCRdb, not the publication. The sample includes 500,000 to 550,000 distinct CDR3 sequences, with 21% observed a single time. The leading ten clones occupy about 17% of the sample.

The rearrangement joined TRBV7-9 to TRBJ1-5; TRBD1 matches 8 bases in the middle. This clonotype originated in a man aged 18-30 years who received the YFV17D yellow fever vaccine. This sample comprised PBMCs, obtained less than 25 days after the first yellow fever vaccination. The base sequence is TGTGCCAGCAGCTTAGTCTCGGGACAGGTCAATCAGCCCCAGCATTTT. Translated, this is CASSLVSGQVNQPQHF. Reference TRBV7-9 and TRBJ1-5 genes cover what lies past the CDR3, so the full variable domain is DTGVSQNPRHKITKRGQNVTFRCDPISEHNRLYWYRQTLGQGPEFLTYFQNEAQLEKSRLLSDRFSAERPKGSFSTLEIQRTEQGDSAMYLCASSLVSGQVNQPQHFGDGTRLSIL.